Detailed here is one T cell receptor beta chain. Around 90 million PBMCs per unsorted sample were used for genomic DNA. CDR1 and CDR2 from the germline V gene are MNHEY and SVGAGI. Trimming stripped 8 bases from V and 6 bases from J, with 17 bases between. The CDR3 is 13 amino acids. The sample originates from a study of shared clonotypes between healthy human individuals. Execution of the assay was at deep level. Only in-frame clones appear in the TCRdb table, and some are missing; sequencing was by immunoSEQ multiplex PCR. The sample records some 490,000 clones, 78% being singletons. This chain joins TRBV6-5 and TRBJ2-7, with unresolved D. Sequencing was performed on PBMCs. The source is a woman in her 40s in good health. Some clones in this sample may be carry-over from other donors' samples. CDR3 amino acids: CASGPFPTTEQYF. The CDR3 bases are TGTGCCAGCGGCCCATTCCCGACAACCGAGCAGTACTTC.